This T cell receptor (beta chain) is from a study of T cell responses to AZD1222 COVID-19 vaccine. Study conclusions and caveats: Donors in the cohort were predominantly white British and more often female, and clonal diversity was possibly underestimated. Unmutated variant regions are reportedly the target of nearly half of TCRs that are spike-specific.

The CDR3 sequence is 15 residues long. Trimming took 3 bases from V and 2 from J; bases not matched to a gene: 7. Germline CDR1 reads MGHDK; CDR2 reads SYGVNS. This table comes from immunoSEQ multiplex PCR, and its TCRdb copy is limited to in-frame clones, with some not included. The repertoire holds roughly 200,000 clones, with just over 90% as singletons. As concerns this clone: Its antigen is unknown.

This TCR derives from an adult who received the AZD1222 COVID-19 vaccine. The V call is TRBV25-1, the J call TRBJ2-7; 7 nucleotides agree with TRBD2. The input for sequencing was peripheral blood, taken 28 days after the second AZD1222 dose. CDR3 residues: CASSDPRERTYEQYF. The DNA for the CDR3 is TGTGCCAGCAGTGATCCGCGGGAGCGAACCTACGAGCAGTACTTC.